This TCR beta chain was identified in a study of memory CD4+ T cells and cytomegalovirus serostatus. Single viable CD3+CD4+CD8-CD45RO+ cells were sorted as the memory CD4+ T cells. CD4+ T cells were isolated by positive magnetic selection. The CDR3 sequence is 14 residues long. V lost 5 bases and J lost 12, with 21 bases in between. Germline assignment: CDR1 SGHRS and CDR2 YFSETQ. Per the original data handling: Out-of-frame sequences were removed, leaving a few million distinct TCRbeta sequences. TCRdb's copy holds only in-frame clones and misses some; the assay was immunoSEQ multiplex PCR. V and J calls and clone size are copied from that table; D and trimming were computed from the DNA. The sample shows tens of thousands of clones, around 80% of them seen only once.

The chain couples TRBV5-1 to TRBJ1-3; D remains ambiguous. The receptor was isolated from an adult in good health and CMV-seronegative. Sequenced: memory CD4+ T cells from blood. CDR3 DNA sequence: TGCGCCAGCAGTCTGGATTCGAATGGTATGCACATATATTTT. Protein sequence: CASSLDSNGMHIYF.